This TCR beta chain came from a study of T cells in Graves' hyperthyroidism and ophthalmopathy. Study-level points and caveats: Ophthalmopathy, as predicted by the model, came a median roughly 6.5 months after the prediction.

Amplification targeted TCR beta CDR3 regions from RNA transcripts. The HTBI set primed first-round TCR CDR3 RT-PCR. TCRdb passed the multiplex PCR reads through MiXCR, listing each CDR3 protein once. In the table there are approximately 870,000 distinct CDR3 sequences, over 35% of which are singletons. Any patient presenting with uncontrolled infection, other autoimmune disease, pregnancy or lactation was left out. The PBMCs studied were ones that came from approximately 9.9 ml fresh peripheral blood. This CDR3 spans 14 amino acids. Trimming cost V 4 bases and J 1 base, with 11 bases left between them. Germline V gives CDR1 SGHRS, CDR2 YFSETQ. Turning to this clonotype: Its antigen is not known.

This rearrangement joins TRBV5-1 to TRBJ2-5; D unclear. The sample was blood. This TCR came from a man between 18 and 29 years old with Graves' hyperthyroidism. The CDR3: CASSAQAIQETQYF. CDR3 nucleotide sequence: TGCGCCAGCAGCGCCCAAGCGATCCAAGAGACCCAGTACTTC.